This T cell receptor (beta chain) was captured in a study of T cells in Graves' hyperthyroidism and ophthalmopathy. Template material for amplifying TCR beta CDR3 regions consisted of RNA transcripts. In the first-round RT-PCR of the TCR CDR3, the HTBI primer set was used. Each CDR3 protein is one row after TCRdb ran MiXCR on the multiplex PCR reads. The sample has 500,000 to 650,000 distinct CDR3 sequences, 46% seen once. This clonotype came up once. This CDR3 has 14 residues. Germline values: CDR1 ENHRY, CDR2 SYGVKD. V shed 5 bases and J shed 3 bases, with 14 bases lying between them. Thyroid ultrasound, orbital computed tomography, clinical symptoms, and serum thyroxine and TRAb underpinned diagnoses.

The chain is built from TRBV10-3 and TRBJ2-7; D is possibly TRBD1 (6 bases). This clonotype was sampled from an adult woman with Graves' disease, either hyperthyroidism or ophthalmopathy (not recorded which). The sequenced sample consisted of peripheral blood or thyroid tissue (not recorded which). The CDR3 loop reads CAISNRDTSYEQYF. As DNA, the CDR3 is TGTGCCATCAGTAACCGGGACACAAGCTACGAGCAGTACTTC.